A single TCR beta chain is shown here with its context. After constant-region reverse-primer amplification, full-length variable regions underwent semi-nested PCR with Nested Universal Primer A. A single record per CDR3 protein comes from TCRdb applying MiXCR to the 5' RACE reads. The table includes approximately 29,000 distinct CDR3 sequences, about a quarter detected once. V shed 5 bases and J shed 4 bases, with 17 bases lying between them. This CDR3 region has 15 residues. Germline lookup yields CDR1 SEHNR and CDR2 FQNEAQ (reference sequence). The sample was naive CD4+ T cells sorted from a lymph node. Subset of the sample: naive CD4+ T cells, CD4+CD45RA+CD25-. The gene calls are TRBV7-9 and TRBJ2-5, with D possibly being TRBD2 (6 bases). The origin of this receptor is a female donor with breast cancer. The DNA for the CDR3 is TGTGCCAGCAGCCCCCCGCGGTCCGGGGGAGAGACCCAGTACTTC. Translating it yields CASSPPRSGGETQYF. Combining the CDR3 with reference TRBV7-9 and TRBJ2-5 gives the whole variable domain DTGVSQNPRHKITKRGQNVTFRCDPISEHNRLYWYRQTLGQGPEFLTYFQNEAQLEKSRLLSDRFSAERPKGSFSTLEIQRTEQGDSAMYLCASSPPRSGGETQYFGPGTRLLVL.